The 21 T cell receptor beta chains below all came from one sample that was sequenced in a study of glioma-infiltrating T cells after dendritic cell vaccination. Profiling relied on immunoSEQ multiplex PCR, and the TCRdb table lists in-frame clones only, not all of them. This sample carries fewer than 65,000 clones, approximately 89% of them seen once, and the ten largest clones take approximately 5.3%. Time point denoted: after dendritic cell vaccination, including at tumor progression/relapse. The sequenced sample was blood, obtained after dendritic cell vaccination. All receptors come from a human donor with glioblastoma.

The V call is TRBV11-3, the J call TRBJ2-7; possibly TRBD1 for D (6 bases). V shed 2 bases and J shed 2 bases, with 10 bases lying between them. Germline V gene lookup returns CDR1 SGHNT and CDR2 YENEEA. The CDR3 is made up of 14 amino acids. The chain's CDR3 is CASSLQGGAYEQYF. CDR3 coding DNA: TGTGCCAGCAGCTTACAAGGGGGTGCCTACGAGCAGTACTTC.

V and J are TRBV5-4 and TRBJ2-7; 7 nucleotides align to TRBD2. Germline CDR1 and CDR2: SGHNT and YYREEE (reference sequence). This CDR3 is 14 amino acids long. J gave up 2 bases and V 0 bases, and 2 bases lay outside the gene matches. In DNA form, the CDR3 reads TGTGCCAGCAGCTTGGCGGGGAGGGCCTACGAGCAGTACTTC. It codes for CASSLAGRAYEQYF.

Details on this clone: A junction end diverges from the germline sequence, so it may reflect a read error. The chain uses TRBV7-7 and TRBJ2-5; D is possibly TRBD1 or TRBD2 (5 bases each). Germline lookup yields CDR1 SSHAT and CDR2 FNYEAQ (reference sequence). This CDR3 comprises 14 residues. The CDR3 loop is CASSLATRQGTQYF. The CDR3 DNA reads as TGTGCTAGCAGCTTAGCGACACGTCAGGGGACCCAGTACTTC. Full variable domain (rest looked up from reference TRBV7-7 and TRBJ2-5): GAGVSQSPRYKVTKRGQDVTLRCDPISSHATLYWYQQALGQGPEFLTYFNYEAQPDKSGLPSDRFSAERPEGSISTLTIQRTEQRDSAMYRCASSLATRQGTQYFGPGTRLLVL.

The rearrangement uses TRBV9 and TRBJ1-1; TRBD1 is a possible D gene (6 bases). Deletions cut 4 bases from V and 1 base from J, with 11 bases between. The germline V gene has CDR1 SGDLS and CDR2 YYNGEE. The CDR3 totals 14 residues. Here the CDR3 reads CASSPMTGNTEAFF. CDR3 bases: TGTGCCAGCAGCCCTATGACAGGGAACACTGAAGCTTTCTTT.

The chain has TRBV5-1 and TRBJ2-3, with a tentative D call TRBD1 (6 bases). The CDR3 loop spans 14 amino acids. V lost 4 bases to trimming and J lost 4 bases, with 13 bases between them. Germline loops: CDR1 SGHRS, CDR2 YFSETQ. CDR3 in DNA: TGCGCCAGCAGCGTAACAGGGTTTTCAGATACGCAGTATTTT. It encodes CASSVTGFSDTQYF. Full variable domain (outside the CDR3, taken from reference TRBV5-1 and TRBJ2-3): KAGVTQTPRYLIKTRGQQVTLSCSPISGHRSVSWYQQTPGQGLQFLFEYFSETQRNKGNFPGRFSGRQFSNSRSEMNVSTLELGDSALYLCASSVTGFSDTQYFGPGTRLTVL.

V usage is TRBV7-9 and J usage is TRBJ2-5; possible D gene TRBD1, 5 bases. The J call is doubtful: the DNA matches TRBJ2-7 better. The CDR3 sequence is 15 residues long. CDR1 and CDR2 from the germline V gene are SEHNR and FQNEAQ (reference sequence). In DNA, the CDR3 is TGTGCCAGCAGCTTAGCGCGGATCAGGGTCGACGAGCAGTACTTC. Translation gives CASSLARIRVDEQYF.

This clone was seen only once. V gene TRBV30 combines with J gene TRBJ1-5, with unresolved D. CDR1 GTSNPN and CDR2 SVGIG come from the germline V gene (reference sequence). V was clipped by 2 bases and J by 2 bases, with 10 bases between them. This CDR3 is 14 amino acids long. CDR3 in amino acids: CAWSSTVGNQPQHF. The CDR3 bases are TGTGCCTGGAGTAGCACAGTCGGCAATCAGCCCCAGCATTTT. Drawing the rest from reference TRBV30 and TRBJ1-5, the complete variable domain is SQTIHQWPATLVQPVGSPLSLECTVEGTSNPNLYWYRQAAGRGLQLLFYSVGIGQISSEVPQNLSASRPQDRQFILSSKKLLLSDSGFYLCAWSSTVGNQPQHFGDGTRLSIL.

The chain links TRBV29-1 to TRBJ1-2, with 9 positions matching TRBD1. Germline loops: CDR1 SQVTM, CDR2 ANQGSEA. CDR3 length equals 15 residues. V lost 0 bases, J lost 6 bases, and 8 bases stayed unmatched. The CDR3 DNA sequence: TGCAGCGTTGAAGATGGGACAGGGAGGAGACATGGCTACACCTTC. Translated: CSVEDGTGRRHGYTF. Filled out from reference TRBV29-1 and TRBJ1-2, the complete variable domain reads SAVISQKPSRDICQRGTSLTIQCQVDSQVTMMFWYRQQPGQSLTLIATANQGSEATYESGFVIDKFPISRPNLTFSTLTVSNMSPEDSSIYLCSVEDGTGRRHGYTFGSGTRLTVV.

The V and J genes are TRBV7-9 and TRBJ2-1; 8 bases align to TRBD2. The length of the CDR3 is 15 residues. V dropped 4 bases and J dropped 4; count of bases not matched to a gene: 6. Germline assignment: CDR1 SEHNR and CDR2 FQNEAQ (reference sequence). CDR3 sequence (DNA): TGTGCCAGCAGCTCGGGACTAGAGGGGTACAATGAGCAGTTCTTC. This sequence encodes CASSSGLEGYNEQFF.

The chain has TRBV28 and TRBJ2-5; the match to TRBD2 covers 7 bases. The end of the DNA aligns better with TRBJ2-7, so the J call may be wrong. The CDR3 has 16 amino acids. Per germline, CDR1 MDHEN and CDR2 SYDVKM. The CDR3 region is CASSILTGGFIYEQYF. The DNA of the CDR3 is TGTGCCAGCAGTATCCTGACGGGGGGTTTCATCTACGAGCAGTACTTC.

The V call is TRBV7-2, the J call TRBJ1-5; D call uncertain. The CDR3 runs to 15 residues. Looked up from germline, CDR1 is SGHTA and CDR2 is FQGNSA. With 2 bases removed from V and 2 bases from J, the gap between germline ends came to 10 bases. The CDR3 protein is CASSLMGAGNQPQHF. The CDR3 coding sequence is TGTGCCAGCAGCTTAATGGGAGCAGGCAATCAGCCCCAGCATTTT.

CDR3 loop: CASTTSPPRDRGSYEQYF. The CDR3 DNA follows: TGTGCCAGCACAACCTCACCCCCTAGGGACAGGGGGTCCTACGAGCAGTACTTC. The chain links TRBV18 to TRBJ2-7, with TRBD1 matching 11 bases. The CDR3 totals 18 residues. Germline V gives CDR1 KGHSH, CDR2 LQKENI. J lost 1 base, V lost 8 bases, and 16 bases had no gene match.

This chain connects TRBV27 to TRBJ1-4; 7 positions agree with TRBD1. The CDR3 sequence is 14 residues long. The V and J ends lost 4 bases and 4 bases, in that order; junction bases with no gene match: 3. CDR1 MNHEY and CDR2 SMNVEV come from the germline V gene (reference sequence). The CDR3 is CASSWGTDNEKLFF. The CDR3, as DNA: TGTGCCAGCAGTTGGGGGACAGATAATGAAAAACTGTTTTTT.

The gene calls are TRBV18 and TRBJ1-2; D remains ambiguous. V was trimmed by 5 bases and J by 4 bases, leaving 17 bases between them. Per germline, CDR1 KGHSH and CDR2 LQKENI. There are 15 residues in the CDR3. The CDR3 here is CASSYRRGASYGYTF. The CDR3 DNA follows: TGTGCCAGCTCATATCGACGGGGAGCTTCCTATGGCTACACCTTC.

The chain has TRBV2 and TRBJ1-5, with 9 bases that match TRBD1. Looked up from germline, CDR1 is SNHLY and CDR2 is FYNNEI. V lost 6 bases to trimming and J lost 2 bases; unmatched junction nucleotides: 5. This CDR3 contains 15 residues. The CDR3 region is CASRDRGLGNQPQHF. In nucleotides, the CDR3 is TGTGCCAGCAGGGACAGGGGATTGGGCAATCAGCCCCAGCATTTT.

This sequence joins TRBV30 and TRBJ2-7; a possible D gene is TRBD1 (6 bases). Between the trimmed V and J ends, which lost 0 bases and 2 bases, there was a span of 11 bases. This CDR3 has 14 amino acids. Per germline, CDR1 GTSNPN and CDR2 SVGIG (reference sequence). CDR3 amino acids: CAWSVEQGPYEQYF. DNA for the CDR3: TGTGCCTGGAGTGTAGAACAGGGACCCTACGAGCAGTACTTC.

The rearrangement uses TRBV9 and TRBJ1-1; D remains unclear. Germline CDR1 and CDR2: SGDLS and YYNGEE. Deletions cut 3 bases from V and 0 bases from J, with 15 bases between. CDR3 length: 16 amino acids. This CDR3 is CASSGLTQTVNTEAFF. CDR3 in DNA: TGTGCCAGCAGCGGACTTACCCAAACGGTGAACACTGAAGCTTTCTTT.

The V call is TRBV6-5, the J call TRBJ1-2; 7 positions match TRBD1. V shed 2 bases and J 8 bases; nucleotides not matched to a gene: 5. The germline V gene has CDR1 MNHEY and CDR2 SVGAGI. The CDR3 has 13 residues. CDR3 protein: CASSYLQGKGYTF. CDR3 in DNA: TGTGCCAGCAGTTACCTACAGGGGAAGGGCTACACCTTC.

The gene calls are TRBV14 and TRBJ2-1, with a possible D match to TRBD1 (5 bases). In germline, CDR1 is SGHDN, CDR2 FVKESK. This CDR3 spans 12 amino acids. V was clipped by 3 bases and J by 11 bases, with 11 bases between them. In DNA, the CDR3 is TGTGCCAGCAGCCACCCGACAGACAAGCAGTTCTTC. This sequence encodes CASSHPTDKQFF.

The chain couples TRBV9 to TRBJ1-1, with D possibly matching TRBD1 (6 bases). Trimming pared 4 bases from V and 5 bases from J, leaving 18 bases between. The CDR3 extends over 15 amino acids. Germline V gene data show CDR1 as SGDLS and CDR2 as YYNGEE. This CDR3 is CASSHTQGFDTEAFF. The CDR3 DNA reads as TGTGCCAGCAGCCATACCCAGGGGTTTGATACTGAAGCTTTCTTT.

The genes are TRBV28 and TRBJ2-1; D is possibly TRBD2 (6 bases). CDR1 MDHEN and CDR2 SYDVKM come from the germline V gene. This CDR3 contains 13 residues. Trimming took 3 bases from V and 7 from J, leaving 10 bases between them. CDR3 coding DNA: TGTGCCAGCAGTTTTGGGGGAGGTAATGAGCAGTTCTTC. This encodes CASSFGGGNEQFF.